These 14 T cell receptor beta chains were all obtained from the same sample, sequenced in a study of beta chain features in type 1 diabetes. Expressed TCRB transcripts were sequenced because the entire RNA isolate underwent reverse transcription. Repertoires were generated with immunoSEQ multiplex PCR, while TCRdb's copy carries only in-frame clones and drops some. The table records 900,000 or so clones, roughly 17% of them present only once. Sequencing was done on a sample of naive CD4+ T cells from blood. The receptor source for this set is a young woman in good health.

Only a few counts were recorded for this clone. This rearrangement joins TRBV7-2 to TRBJ2-1; D is possibly TRBD2 (5 bases). Germline CDR1 SGHTA, CDR2 FQGNSA. The germline V and J ends were trimmed by 1 base and 8 bases, with 18 bases remaining between them. The CDR3 is made up of 16 amino acids. The CDR3 nucleotides are TGTGCCAGCAGCTTAGAGGCTAGCACGGGATACGATGAGCAGTTCTTC. It translates to CASSLEASTGYDEQFF.

The rearrangement links TRBV4-2 to TRBJ2-4; TRBD2 agrees at 7 bases. CDR3 size: 13 residues. The ends lost 4 bases at V and 4 bases at J; junction bases unmatched: 1. Germline CDR1 is LGHNA and CDR2 is YNFKEQ. CDR3 sequence (DNA): TGTGCCAGCAGCCCTAGCGGAAAAAACATTCAGTACTTC. This codes for CASSPSGKNIQYF.

This clone has a handful of counts. The V call is TRBV28, the J call TRBJ1-5; 7 bases fit TRBD1. The ends lost 5 bases at V and 3 bases at J; junction bases unmatched: 10. The CDR3 has 16 residues. Germline CDR1 and CDR2: MDHEN and SYDVKM. CDR3 sequence reads: CASSHRPDRINQPQHF. CDR3 DNA: TGTGCCAGCAGTCACCGGCCGGACAGGATCAATCAGCCCCAGCATTTT. Drawing the rest from reference TRBV28 and TRBJ1-5, the complete variable domain is DVKVTQSSRYLVKRTGEKVFLECVQDMDHENMFWYRQDPGLGLRLIYFSYDVKMKEKGDIPEGYSVSREKKERFSLILESASTNQTSMYLCASSHRPDRINQPQHFGDGTRLSIL.

This clone was counted only a few times. The rearrangement links TRBV10-3 to TRBJ1-1; 9 positions match TRBD1. V lost 6 bases, J lost 1 base, and 9 bases stayed unmatched. This CDR3 region has 16 residues. In germline, CDR1 is ENHRY, CDR2 SYGVKD. The CDR3 reads CAISMNRGLANTEAFF. DNA for the CDR3: TGTGCCATCAGCATGAACAGGGGGCTGGCGAACACTGAAGCTTTCTTT.

The V gene is TRBV6-6, the J gene TRBJ2-3; D is unclear. Germline loops: CDR1 MNHNY, CDR2 SVGAGI (reference sequence). Trimming removed 2 bases at V and 6 bases at J, with 9 bases between. CDR3 length equals 13 residues. The CDR3 sequence: CASSYPPGDTQYF. The CDR3 DNA follows: TGTGCCAGCAGTTACCCGCCGGGTGATACGCAGTATTTT.

The rearrangement uses TRBV18 and TRBJ1-4; D is undetermined. Looked up from germline, CDR1 is KGHSH and CDR2 is LQKENI. Deletions cut 9 bases from V and 1 base from J, with 9 bases between. CDR3 length equals 13 residues. The CDR3 is CASAAGTNEKLFF. The CDR3, as DNA: TGTGCCAGTGCGGCAGGAACTAATGAAAAACTGTTTTTT.

This clone has more than one count but fewer than ten. The CDR3 DNA reads as TGTGCCACCAGCAGACCCACACGGTCCGGGGAGCTGTTTTTT. The encoded protein is CATSRPTRSGELFF. The chain recombines TRBV15 with TRBJ2-2; no clear D gene. Trimming took off 2 bases at V and 6 bases at J, with 10 bases between the two ends. This CDR3 comprises 14 residues. Germline V gene lookup returns CDR1 LNHNV and CDR2 YYDKDF (reference sequence).

This clone was detected many times. This rearrangement joins TRBV2 to TRBJ2-4; D call uncertain. Trimming left V 2 bases short and J 7 bases short, with 9 bases between. The CDR3 spans 13 residues. From germline, CDR1 is SNHLY and CDR2 FYNNEI. The CDR3 protein is CASSEPAANIQYF. The DNA of the CDR3 is TGTGCCAGCAGTGAACCAGCCGCGAACATTCAGTACTTC.

The CDR3 is CASSGGQSPYEQYF. In DNA, the CDR3 is TGTGCCAGCAGCGGGGGACAGAGTCCCTACGAGCAGTACTTC. The rearrangement links TRBV28 to TRBJ2-7; possibly TRBD1 for D (7 bases). Per the germline V gene, CDR1 is MDHEN and CDR2 is SYDVKM. Trimming took 6 bases from V and 2 from J, leaving 14 bases between them. CDR3 length equals 14 residues.

This clone was detected a few times. The rearrangement joins TRBV7-9 to TRBJ1-1, with D hard to call. Germline values: CDR1 SEHNR, CDR2 FQNEAQ (reference sequence). This CDR3 spans 13 amino acids. The V and J ends lost 5 bases and 1 base respectively, with 8 bases between them. The CDR3 sequence: CASSPTANTEAFF. Here the CDR3 DNA reads TGTGCCAGCAGCCCCACAGCGAACACTGAAGCTTTCTTT.

The rearrangement links TRBV1 to TRBJ1-1; the D call of TRBD1 is as the table states it, not checked on the DNA. TRBV1 counts as a pseudogene. This CDR3 is 14 amino acids long. The CDR3 nucleotides are TGCACCAGCAGCACTCGACAGGGGAACACTGAAGCTTTCTTT. This encodes CTSSTRQGNTEAFF.

The J gene is TRBJ2-2, the V gene TRBV11-3; D is unclear. CDR3 size: 14 residues. V was shortened by 4 bases and J by 1 base, with 7 bases between the two germline ends. Germline assignment: CDR1 SGHNT and CDR2 YENEEA. CDR3 nucleotides: TGTGCCAGCAGCTCCGACTTGAACACCGGGGAGCTGTTTTTT. Protein: CASSSDLNTGELFF.

The chain recombines TRBV19 with TRBJ2-3, with D unresolved. The germline V and J ends were trimmed by 3 bases and 6 bases, with 13 bases remaining between them. Germline V gene sequence: CDR1 LNHDA, CDR2 SQIVND (reference sequence). The CDR3 totals 14 residues. CDR3 sequence reads: CASSIGGPTDTQYF. As DNA, the CDR3 is TGTGCCAGTAGTATCGGTGGACCCACGGATACGCAGTATTTT.

The rearrangement joins TRBV25-1 to TRBJ1-2; D uncertain. The CDR3 is made up of 13 amino acids. Germline V gene lookup returns CDR1 MGHDK and CDR2 SYGVNS. Trimming stripped 4 bases from V and 6 bases from J, with 12 bases between. CDR3 sequence: CASSVASGDGYTF. The CDR3 region has the DNA TGTGCCAGCAGTGTTGCGAGTGGGGATGGCTACACCTTC.